This T cell receptor beta chain emerged from a study of T cells in Graves' hyperthyroidism and ophthalmopathy. Ten or more counts support this clonotype. Its cognate antigen is unknown. Study conclusions and caveats: Using 13 V-J features, a model discriminated ophthalmopathy from stable hyperthyroidism.

Researchers amplified the TCR beta CDR3 regions from RNA transcripts. TCR CDR3 regions were first amplified by RT-PCR with HTBI primers. TCRdb fed the multiplex PCR reads into MiXCR, producing one record per CDR3 protein. The data hold about 400,000 distinct CDR3 sequences, with around 15% observed a single time. This CDR3 contains 15 residues. Germline V CDR1 and CDR2: MDHEN, SYDVKM. V was cut by 7 bases and J by 6 bases, with 19 bases left in between. Thyroid ultrasound and orbital computed tomography, with clinical symptoms and serum thyroxine and TRAb, informed diagnoses. The sequenced material came from blood. The gene calls are TRBV28 and TRBJ1-5, with a weak D call TRBD1 (5 bases). The sequence was obtained from a woman in her sixties with Graves' ophthalmopathy. This CDR3 reads CASTQWGETRQPQHF. The CDR3 nucleotides read TGTGCCAGCACCCAATGGGGGGAAACACGTCAGCCCCAGCATTTT. The variable domain in full, with the rest retrieved from reference TRBV28 and TRBJ1-5, is DVKVTQSSRYLVKRTGEKVFLECVQDMDHENMFWYRQDPGLGLRLIYFSYDVKMKEKGDIPEGYSVSREKKERFSLILESASTNQTSMYLCASTQWGETRQPQHFGDGTRLSIL.